The TCR beta chain described here comes from a study of OX40 agonist ivuxolimab in advanced cancers. Study overall: A diagnosis of hepatocellular carcinoma, melanoma, renal cell or head and neck cancer was present in dose-escalation patients. Partial responses occurred in Three dose-escalation patients, one with hepatocellular carcinoma and two with cutaneous melanoma.

Clones were read by immunoSEQ multiplex PCR, and TCRdb kept only the in-frame ones, dropping some. The data hold 70,000 or so clones, with about nine tenths observed a single time. As regards this clone: Antigen unknown.

Study results and caveats: The study found that CD8+ T cells averaged more expanded clones than CD4+.

This clonotype was obtained from an adult with an advanced solid tumor such as melanoma, head and neck, liver or kidney cancer. The sequenced sample was CD4+ or CD8+ T cells sorted from blood, obtained in a trial of the OX40 agonist ivuxolimab.

CDR3 in amino acids: CASTTGARTGNTIYF. The CDR3 DNA reads TGTGCCAGCACGACAGGGGCTAGAACTGGAAACACCATATATTTT. The rearrangement links TRBV18 to TRBJ1-3, with TRBD1 matching 8 bases. The CDR3 covers 15 residues. Germline CDR1 reads KGHSH; CDR2 reads LQKENI. V lost 8 bases and J lost 2; bases outside the gene matches: 8.